The T cell receptor beta chain under discussion was sequenced for a study of T cell responses to AZD1222 COVID-19 vaccine. On the study more broadly: Pooling covered second doses at about 4 or about 12 weeks.

Whole-study findings and limits: In a largely white British group with more females than males, clonal diversity was possibly underestimated. The study found Spike-specific TCR breadth and depth rose after two AZD1222 doses. Sampled repertoires all dated from after the peak T cell response.

Comments on this clone: No antigen is known for it.

The protocol was immunoSEQ multiplex PCR, while the TCRdb copy is restricted to in-frame clones and leaves out a portion. The sample lists about 190,000 clones, 85% to 95% occurring once. This TCR was sampled from an adult in good health. Here the sequenced sample was peripheral blood, taken on day 0 of AZD1222 vaccination.

The CDR3 reads CASSLEAGPYGYTF. DNA of the CDR3: TGTGCCAGCAGCTTAGAAGCGGGGCCCTATGGCTACACCTTC. The chain links TRBV7-2 to TRBJ1-2; maybe TRBD1 (5 bases). The CDR3 is 14 amino acids. Trimming pared 1 base from V and 4 bases from J, leaving 10 bases between. CDR1 is SGHTA, CDR2 FQGNSA, per germline.